This T cell receptor (beta chain) was documented in a study of regulatory T cells in long-lasting Graves disease. Points on this clonotype: Its antigen remains unidentified.

This sample's time point: persistent/refractory GD, antithyroid drugs over 5 years with positive TRAb. Scientists built the TCR library using RNA that was extracted from PBMCs. Sequencing libraries for TCR beta were prepared with iRepertoire HTBI primers and Arm-PCR of CDR3 regions. Under the authors' procedure: Identification across samples found more than 55 TRBV and around 15 TRBJ segments. Each CDR3 protein gets one entry after TCRdb re-called the multiplex PCR reads with MiXCR. The V and J calls come from TCRdb's annotation, not from the publication. The sample shows fewer than 550,000 distinct CDR3 sequences, roughly 21% of them seen only once. Overall study findings and caveats: Accuracy could have been hurt by small sample size.

The V gene's germline CDR1 is DFQATT and CDR2 SNEGSKA (reference sequence). Trimming at V came to 5 bases and at J to 14 bases, leaving 6 bases not matched to a gene. The CDR3 extends over 10 amino acids. The gene calls are TRBV20-1 and TRBJ1-1, with 9 positions matching TRBD1. The sample in question was peripheral blood mononuclear cells (PBMCs), obtained when the disease was refractory, from a patient treated with antithyroid drugs. The receptor was isolated from a female donor with Graves disease. The CDR3, as DNA: TGCAGTGCTGGGGACAGGGCGATATTCTTT. Translating it yields CSAGDRAIFF.